The 17 T cell receptor beta chains presented below share a single source sample, sequenced in a study of blood T cell repertoires in COVID-19. The method was immunoSEQ multiplex PCR; TCRdb's version includes in-frame clones alone and lacks a portion of them. The profile covers 120,000 to 150,000 clones, with more than 65% appearing a single time and 7.2% taken by the ten largest. The sample comprised peripheral blood. Receptor source: a woman between 50 and 59 years old in a cohort sampled during active or convalescent COVID-19.

V usage is TRBV6-5 and J usage is TRBJ2-5; a weak D match, TRBD1 (5 bases). The CDR3 loop spans 16 amino acids. V lost 0 bases, J lost 5 bases, and 16 bases lay in between. Germline CDR1 MNHEY, CDR2 SVGAGI. The DNA for the CDR3 is TGTGCCAGCAGTTACTCTGGTGCTAGTGGGGCGGAGACCCAGTACTTC. Encoded protein: CASSYSGASGAETQYF.

The chain uses TRBV7-6 and TRBJ2-2, with 8 bases lining up with TRBD1. This CDR3 is built from 15 residues. Per germline, CDR1 SGHVS and CDR2 FNYEAQ. Trimming removed 8 bases from V and 6 bases from J; junction bases left unmatched: 11. CDR3 protein: CASEQGGPSSGELFF. CDR3 DNA: TGTGCCAGCGAACAGGGGGGCCCGTCCTCCGGGGAGCTGTTTTTT.

The chain combines TRBV30 with TRBJ2-5; weak D call: TRBD1 (5 bases). V shed 2 bases and J shed 5 bases, with 12 bases lying between them. The CDR3 sequence is 13 residues long. The germline V gene encodes CDR1 GTSNPN and CDR2 SVGIG (reference sequence). This CDR3 is CAWSLGDGETQYF. The CDR3 DNA reads TGTGCCTGGAGTTTAGGGGATGGGGAGACCCAGTACTTC.

This chain links TRBV10-1 with TRBJ2-7; the D gene is possibly TRBD2 (5 bases). The V end was cut by 5 bases, the J end by 2 bases, with 10 bases between. The CDR3 is 13 residues long. Germline V gene lookup returns CDR1 WNHNN and CDR2 SYGVQD (reference sequence). CDR3 amino acids: CASSKRGTYEQYF. The CDR3 DNA follows: TGCGCCAGCAGTAAGAGAGGGACCTACGAGCAGTACTTC.

The chain joins TRBV6-5 to TRBJ1-1, with D possibly TRBD1 on 5 matching bases. Germline values: CDR1 MNHEY, CDR2 SVGAGI. The germline V and J ends were trimmed by 6 bases and 1 base, with 9 bases remaining between them. The CDR3 loop spans 13 amino acids. CDR3 in DNA: TGTGCCAGCAGCCGTACAGGGAACACTGAAGCTTTCTTT. Amino acids: CASSRTGNTEAFF.

V is TRBV3-1 (or the pseudogene TRBV3-2) and J is TRBJ1-3; D uncertain. Trimming stripped 4 bases from V and 3 bases from J, with 13 bases between. Germline loops: CDR1 LGHDT, CDR2 YNNKEL (reference sequence). The CDR3 consists of 15 residues. The CDR3 DNA reads TGTGCCAGCAGCCCTCACGGTGCCTATGGAAACACCATATATTTT. This encodes CASSPHGAYGNTIYF.

The genes are TRBV7-6 and TRBJ2-3, with 9 bases aligning to TRBD2. The CDR3 runs to 16 residues. In germline, CDR1 is SGHVS, CDR2 FNYEAQ. After removal of 5 bases from V and 5 bases from J, the junction contained 11 bases not matched to a gene. The CDR3, as DNA: TGTGCCAGCAGCCTCTTGGCGGGGGGGCCGAAAGATACGCAGTATTTT. Protein sequence: CASSLLAGGPKDTQYF.

This chain joins TRBV7-9 and TRBJ2-5, with 8 bases that match TRBD2. The CDR3 contains 16 residues. Germline V CDR1 and CDR2: SEHNR, FQNEAQ (reference sequence). With V trimmed by 5 bases and J by 0 bases, 8 bases remained unmatched. Written as DNA, the CDR3 is TGTGCCAGCAGCACCCGACTAGCGAGGAACCAAGAGACCCAGTACTTC. Translation: CASSTRLARNQETQYF. The full variable domain, its missing parts supplied by reference TRBV7-9 and TRBJ2-5, is DTGVSQNPRHKITKRGQNVTFRCDPISEHNRLYWYRQTLGQGPEFLTYFQNEAQLEKSRLLSDRFSAERPKGSFSTLEIQRTEQGDSAMYLCASSTRLARNQETQYFGPGTRLLVL.

The chain has TRBV10-3 and TRBJ2-5, with D perhaps matching TRBD2 (7 bases). The germline CDR1 and CDR2 sequences are ENHRY and SYGVKD. This CDR3 region has 15 residues. V lost 6 bases and J lost 0, with 14 bases in between. CDR3 loop: CAIRGAGAHQETQYF. The DNA for the CDR3 is TGTGCCATCAGGGGCGCGGGGGCCCACCAAGAGACCCAGTACTTC.

The sample holds a few counts of this clone. V and J are TRBV30 and TRBJ1-4; a weak D match, TRBD1 (5 bases). Germline loops: CDR1 GTSNPN, CDR2 SVGIG (reference sequence). This CDR3 has 14 residues. V was trimmed by 3 bases and J by 5 bases, leaving 13 bases between them. The CDR3 reads CAWSYGGGNEKLFF. CDR3 nucleotide sequence: TGTGCCTGGAGCTACGGTGGGGGGAATGAAAAACTGTTTTTT.

The V and J genes are TRBV5-6 and TRBJ1-2; 7 nucleotides agree with TRBD1. The CDR3 covers 14 residues. After removal of 2 bases from V and 2 bases from J, the junction contained 3 bases not matched to a gene. Germline CDR1 and CDR2: SGHDT and YYEEEE. As DNA, the CDR3 is TGTGCCAGCAGCTTCCAGGGGGACAACTATGGCTACACCTTC. It is translated as CASSFQGDNYGYTF. The full variable domain, with the rest looked up from reference TRBV5-6 and TRBJ1-2, is DAGVTQSPTHLIKTRGQQVTLRCSPKSGHDTVSWYQQALGQGPQFIFQYYEEEERQRGNFPDRFSGHQFPNYSSELNVNALLLGDSALYLCASSFQGDNYGYTFGSGTRLTVV.

This chain connects TRBV7-3 to TRBJ2-7; D is uncertain. CDR1 is SGHTA and CDR2 is FQGTGA in the germline V gene. Deletions cut 1 base from V and 7 bases from J, with 11 bases between. The CDR3 is made up of 13 amino acids. The CDR3 DNA is TGTGCCAGCAGCTTAATTGCCCGCGGTGAGCAGTACTTC. Encoded protein: CASSLIARGEQYF.

This clone was found a few times. The CDR3 DNA sequence: TGTGCCACCAGCAGAGGACATAACTATGGCTACACCTTC. Protein sequence: CATSRGHNYGYTF. The genes are TRBV15 and TRBJ1-2; D ambiguous. V dropped 1 base and J dropped 1 base, with 4 bases sitting between them. CDR1 is LNHNV, CDR2 YYDKDF, per germline (reference sequence). The CDR3 runs 13 residues.

The chain links TRBV7-2 to TRBJ2-5; a weak D match, TRBD2 (5 bases). Trimming removed 0 bases at V and 1 base at J, with 12 bases between. The CDR3 runs to 16 residues. Germline lookup yields CDR1 SGHTA and CDR2 FQGNSA. CDR3 DNA sequence: TGTGCCAGCAGCTTAGCGGGAGCAGGAGGCCAAGAGACCCAGTACTTC. Translated, it gives CASSLAGAGGQETQYF.

This sequence joins TRBV15 and TRBJ2-1; D may be TRBD2 (6 bases). Germline V gene sequence: CDR1 LNHNV, CDR2 YYDKDF (reference sequence). The CDR3 has 11 residues. Trimming took off 4 bases at V and 8 bases at J, with 6 bases between the two ends. CDR3 sequence (DNA): TGTGCCACCAGCAAGCGGGATGAGCAGTTCTTC. Protein sequence: CATSKRDEQFF.

The chain couples TRBV6-5 to TRBJ2-2; 8 bases agree with TRBD1. Germline values: CDR1 MNHEY, CDR2 SVGAGI. There are 15 residues in the CDR3. Unmatched junction bases numbered 5, after V lost 4 bases and J lost 4 bases. Here the CDR3 reads CASSWTGKATGELFF. The CDR3 nucleotides read TGTGCCAGCAGTTGGACAGGGAAGGCCACCGGGGAGCTGTTTTTT.

This clone was seen only once. This chain joins TRBV18 and TRBJ1-2; 9 bases line up with TRBD1. The CDR3 sequence is 16 residues long. Germline V gene data show CDR1 as KGHSH and CDR2 as LQKENI. The V gene end was trimmed by 0 bases and the J gene end by 8 bases; junction bases not matched to a gene: 10. CDR3 sequence: CASSPPIRTGENGYTF. In DNA, the CDR3 is TGTGCCAGCTCACCACCGATTCGGACAGGGGAAAACGGCTACACCTTC.